The clone carrying this TCR beta chain has just a few counts. Its antigen is undetermined. Germline-derived CDR1 and CDR2 are MRHNA and SNTAGT. The CDR3 runs 15 residues. V was clipped by 6 bases and J by 4 bases; unmatched bases: 3. This sample stems from a study of immune cell composition in non-small cell lung cancer. Study-level points and caveats: In adenocarcinoma, maximal tumour-associated clone frequency tracked TIL tumour reactivity.

The data were produced by immunoSEQ multiplex PCR, yet TCRdb's version contains in-frame clones alone and is incomplete. The sample includes around 1,800 clones, 82% of them seen just once. The chain combines TRBV6-4 with TRBJ2-1, with TRBD2 matching 13 bases. Sequenced: lung tumor tissue. The sequence derives from a human donor with non-small cell lung cancer. Here the CDR3 reads CASSPGLAGYNEQFF. The CDR3 coding sequence is TGTGCCAGCAGCCCGGGACTAGCGGGGTACAATGAGCAGTTCTTC.